These 29 T cell receptor beta chains came from one sample sequenced in a study of response to subunit inactivated influenza vaccine. TCRdb re-called the RT-PCR reads with MiXCR, one entry per CDR3 protein. The table includes about 700,000 distinct CDR3 sequences, about 15% detected once. The sample here was PBMCs from blood, taken 14 to 15 days before vaccination. The source is a middle-aged man who received an inactivated influenza vaccine.

This chain connects TRBV11-2 to TRBJ2-2, with D uncertain. Trimming removed 5 bases from V and 5 bases from J, with 12 bases in between. The CDR3 is made up of 14 amino acids. Germline V gene sequence: CDR1 SGHAT, CDR2 FQNNGV. As DNA, the CDR3 is TGTGCCAGCAGCCCAACCCGCTCAACCGGGGAGCTGTTTTTT. This gives the protein CASSPTRSTGELFF.

Of note for this clonotype: Possible read error: a much larger clone is one base away. The rearrangement links TRBV12-3 or TRBV12-4 to TRBJ2-7; 9 nucleotides align to TRBD2. This CDR3 has 14 residues. Trimming at V came to 6 bases and at J to 3 bases, leaving 6 bases not matched to a gene. The CDR3 region is CASRLAGWLYEQYF. In DNA, the CDR3 is TGTGCCAGCAGGCTAGCGGGGTGGCTCTACGAGCAGTACTTC.

The CDR3 sequence is CSVEDRGRVTDTQYF. The CDR3 DNA sequence: TGCAGCGTTGAAGATCGCGGGAGGGTCACAGATACGCAGTATTTT. The J gene is TRBJ2-3, the V gene TRBV29-1, with 9 bases fitting TRBD2. Germline V gives CDR1 SQVTM, CDR2 ANQGSEA. V was clipped by 0 bases and J by 2 bases; unmatched bases: 3. The CDR3 has 15 residues.

This chain connects TRBV5-1 to TRBJ2-7; TRBD2 is a possible D gene (5 bases). The germline V gene has CDR1 SGHRS and CDR2 YFSETQ. CDR3 length: 15 residues. V was clipped by 0 bases and J by 2 bases, with 12 bases between them. The CDR3 region is CASSLEAAATYEQYF. CDR3 nucleotides: TGCGCCAGCAGCTTGGAAGCGGCGGCCACCTACGAGCAGTACTTC.

The gene calls are TRBV28 and TRBJ2-1; D could derive from TRBD1 or TRBD2 (6 bases each). Germline V CDR1 and CDR2: MDHEN, SYDVKM. This CDR3 region has 14 residues. The V gene lost 6 bases and the J gene lost 4 bases, with 13 bases spanning the gap. The CDR3 DNA reads as TGTGCCAGCAGATCCGGGGGCGGTTACAATGAGCAGTTCTTC. Its translation is CASRSGGGYNEQFF.

This clonotype was observed at least ten times. V is TRBV12-3 or TRBV12-4 and J is TRBJ2-7; TRBD2 might be the D (5 bases). The CDR3 runs to 15 residues. Trimming shortened V by 6 bases and J by 5 bases, and 20 bases separated the two germline ends. The CDR3 region has the DNA TGTGCCAGCAGACCACGAGGTGGGAGTTGGAACGAGCAGTACTTC. The encoded protein is CASRPRGGSWNEQYF.

Ten or more counts support this clonotype. The J gene is TRBJ1-6, the V gene TRBV7-6; unclear D gene. V was cut by 1 base and J by 0 bases, with 7 bases left in between. The V gene's germline CDR1 is SGHVS and CDR2 FNYEAQ. The CDR3 is 16 residues long. In DNA, the CDR3 is TGTGCCAGCAGCTTAGGGTCGAGCTCCTATAATTCACCCCTCCACTTT. This gives the protein CASSLGSSSYNSPLHF.

The chain has TRBV20-1 and TRBJ2-7; a weak D match, TRBD1 (6 bases). CDR1 is DFQATT and CDR2 is SNEGSKA in the germline V gene (reference sequence). This CDR3 is built from 12 residues. The V gene lost 1 base and the J gene lost 6 bases, with 10 bases spanning the gap. Here the CDR3 reads CSARVSGVEQYF. CDR3 nucleotide sequence: TGCAGTGCTAGAGTATCAGGGGTCGAGCAGTACTTC.

The chain combines TRBV20-1 with TRBJ2-1; D is possibly TRBD1 (5 bases). V was cut by 3 bases and J by 5 bases, with 14 bases left in between. Germline-derived CDR1 and CDR2 are DFQATT and SNEGSKA (reference sequence). CDR3 length equals 14 residues. CDR3 region: CSARTPQGHNEQFF. CDR3 in DNA: TGCAGTGCTAGGACCCCGCAGGGCCACAATGAGCAGTTCTTC.

The genes are TRBV4-3 and TRBJ2-3; a possible D gene is TRBD2 (5 bases). Trimming stripped 1 base from V and 0 bases from J, with 11 bases between. The germline gives CDR1 LGHNA, CDR2 YSLEER. The length of the CDR3 is 16 residues. The CDR3 DNA reads TGCGCCAGCAGCCAAGTCGGGGAATTCAGCACAGATACGCAGTATTTT. Translation: CASSQVGEFSTDTQYF.

This clonotype was observed a few times. The V call is TRBV28, the J call TRBJ1-2, with 12 bases identical to TRBD1. The CDR3 loop spans 16 amino acids. Germline V CDR1 and CDR2: MDHEN, SYDVKM. V gave up 6 bases and J gave up 7 bases; unmatched junction bases: 12. The CDR3 is CASRRTGTGGFGGYTF. The DNA of the CDR3 is TGTGCCAGCAGGCGCACCGGGACAGGGGGCTTTGGTGGCTACACCTTC.

This clonotype was seen a handful of times. V gene TRBV9 combines with J gene TRBJ2-2; tentatively, D is TRBD2 (6 bases). The CDR3 runs 14 residues. CDR1 is SGDLS and CDR2 is YYNGEE in the germline V gene. Between the trimmed V and J ends, which lost 3 bases and 10 bases, there was a span of 16 bases. Written as DNA, the CDR3 is TGTGCCAGCAGCGCCGGGGGTGGGCGGTCGGAGCTGTTTTTT. Protein sequence: CASSAGGGRSELFF.

The chain links TRBV6-1 to TRBJ2-7, with D perhaps matching TRBD1 or TRBD2 (5 bases each). With 2 bases removed from V and 3 bases from J, the gap between germline ends came to 17 bases. The V gene's germline CDR1 is MNHNS and CDR2 SASEGT. The CDR3 consists of 16 residues. The CDR3 region has the DNA TGTGCCAGCAGTGAAACTAGTAGGGCAGGGTTCTACGAGCAGTACTTC. As protein: CASSETSRAGFYEQYF.

The V and J genes are TRBV5-1 and TRBJ2-5, with D perhaps matching TRBD1 (5 bases). The germline gives CDR1 SGHRS, CDR2 YFSETQ. V dropped 2 bases and J dropped 5 bases, with 10 bases sitting between them. This CDR3 is 13 amino acids long. DNA for the CDR3: TGCGCCAGCAGCTTCCGGACATCGGAGACCCAGTACTTC. This encodes CASSFRTSETQYF. Together with reference TRBV5-1 and TRBJ2-5, the CDR3 gives the full variable domain: KAGVTQTPRYLIKTRGQQVTLSCSPISGHRSVSWYQQTPGQGLQFLFEYFSETQRNKGNFPGRFSGRQFSNSRSEMNVSTLELGDSALYLCASSFRTSETQYFGPGTRLLVL.

This clonotype was seen more than once but under ten times. The chain links TRBV27 to TRBJ2-6; D is undetermined. Deletions cut 7 bases from V and 0 bases from J, with 19 bases between. This CDR3 comprises 18 residues. Looked up from germline, CDR1 is MNHEY and CDR2 is SMNVEV (reference sequence). This CDR3 reads CASTLLDHFFSGANVLTF. The CDR3 nucleotides read TGTGCCAGCACCCTCTTGGACCATTTTTTCTCTGGGGCCAACGTCCTGACTTTC.

This clonotype was picked up many times. This chain uses TRBV7-8 with TRBJ2-7, with 7 positions matching TRBD1. In germline, CDR1 is SGHVS, CDR2 FQNEAQ. The CDR3 length is 14 residues. With V trimmed by 1 base and J by 6 bases, 6 bases remained unmatched. CDR3 sequence (DNA): TGTGCCAGCAGCTTAGGACAGGGTAAAAGCGAGCAGTACTTC. Its translation: CASSLGQGKSEQYF.

This clonotype was detected many times. The genes are TRBV7-2 and TRBJ2-2; D remains unclear. In germline, CDR1 is SGHTA, CDR2 FQGNSA. The CDR3 consists of 16 residues. Trimming removed 1 base at V and 2 bases at J, with 11 bases between. The CDR3 is CASSLVSHLNTGELFF. The CDR3 DNA reads as TGTGCCAGCAGCTTAGTTAGCCACCTAAACACCGGGGAGCTGTTTTTT. Full variable domain (rest looked up from reference TRBV7-2 and TRBJ2-2): GAGVSQSPSNKVTEKGKDVELRCDPISGHTALYWYRQSLGQGLEFLIYFQGNSAPDKSGLPSDRFSAERTGGSVSTLTIQRTQQEDSAVYLCASSLVSHLNTGELFFGEGSRLTVL.

CDR3 in DNA: TGTGCCAGCAGCCCTCAAATCAGAGATACGCAGTATTTT. This codes for CASSPQIRDTQYF. The rearrangement links TRBV7-8 to TRBJ2-3; D uncertain. Germline CDR1 is SGHVS and CDR2 is FQNEAQ. CDR3 size: 13 residues. Trimming cost V 5 bases and J 5 bases, with 11 bases left between them.

This clonotype was picked up a small number of times. This chain joins TRBV12-3 or TRBV12-4 and TRBJ2-2, with 10 bases that match TRBD2. The CDR3 length is 15 residues. V was clipped by 3 bases and J by 7 bases; unmatched bases: 5. The CDR3 spells CASSLRLAGVGELFF. In DNA, the CDR3 is TGTGCCAGCAGTTTGAGGCTAGCGGGAGTCGGGGAGCTGTTTTTT.

This chain joins TRBV12-3 or TRBV12-4 and TRBJ2-1; 11 nucleotides align to TRBD2. The CDR3 loop spans 16 amino acids. V gave up 6 bases and J gave up 6 bases; unmatched junction bases: 10. CDR3 residues: CASSPRGTSGSNEQFF. CDR3 DNA: TGTGCCAGCAGCCCTCGTGGTACTAGCGGGAGCAATGAGCAGTTCTTC.

The chain couples TRBV3-1 to TRBJ1-3; the D gene is possibly TRBD1 (6 bases). V lost 1 base, J lost 4 bases, and 11 bases lay in between. Germline V lookup: CDR1 LGHDT, CDR2 YNNKEL (reference sequence). This CDR3 region has 15 residues. CDR3 amino acids: CASSQGGGGGNTIYF. CDR3 sequence (DNA): TGTGCCAGCAGCCAAGGCGGGGGCGGGGGAAACACCATATATTTT.

Here the CDR3 reads CASSVERGQGAIGELFF. CDR3 in DNA: TGTGCCAGCAGCGTAGAACGGGGACAGGGGGCGATCGGGGAGCTGTTTTTT. J is TRBJ2-2 and V is TRBV5-6; 12 nucleotides line up with TRBD1. Germline-derived CDR1 and CDR2 are SGHDT and YYEEEE. CDR3 length equals 17 residues. The trim removed 4 bases at V and 7 bases at J, leaving 11 bases unmatched.

There are many counts of this clonotype. This rearrangement joins TRBV7-8 to TRBJ1-2, with D possibly matching TRBD1 (5 bases). V shed 7 bases and J shed 4 bases, with 22 bases lying between them. The CDR3 spans 16 residues. Germline V gene data show CDR1 as SGHVS and CDR2 as FQNEAQ. The DNA for the CDR3 is TGTGCCAGCACCCCGGATGGGGGGGGATTCTCCTATGGCTACACCTTC. Translated: CASTPDGGGFSYGYTF.

About this clonotype itself: The junction does not match germline at one end; this may be a read error. The chain couples TRBV12-3 or TRBV12-4 to TRBJ2-7; 8 nucleotides match TRBD1. The CDR3 length is 14 residues. The CDR3 nucleotides are TGTGCCTGCAGCAGGGACAGGAGCTCCTACGAGCAGTACTTC. Its translation is CACSRDRSSYEQYF.

The CDR3 DNA reads as TGTGCCAGCAGTTACCGTGTCGGGAGGACAGATACGCAGTATTTT. It translates to CASSYRVGRTDTQYF. The rearrangement joins TRBV6-2 or TRBV6-3 to TRBJ2-3; 7 bases line up with TRBD2. The CDR3 covers 15 residues. CDR1 is MNHEY, CDR2 SVGEGT, per germline. Trimming removed 2 bases from V and 3 bases from J; junction bases left unmatched: 5.

This clonotype was counted at least ten times. V usage is TRBV5-1 and J usage is TRBJ2-7; tentative D call: TRBD2 (5 bases). Germline V gives CDR1 SGHRS, CDR2 YFSETQ. CDR3 length: 14 amino acids. With 4 bases removed from V and 3 bases from J, the gap between germline ends came to 14 bases. The CDR3: CASSPPGSSYEQYF. DNA of the CDR3: TGCGCCAGCAGCCCGCCGGGAAGTAGCTACGAGCAGTACTTC.

In its sample, this clonotype was seen a few times. The gene calls are TRBV10-3 and TRBJ1-2, with D perhaps TRBD1 (6 bases). CDR3 length equals 13 residues. CDR1 is ENHRY, CDR2 SYGVKD, per germline. The V and J ends lost 2 bases and 4 bases respectively, with 8 bases between them. This CDR3 reads CAISEGQPYGYTF. The DNA of the CDR3 is TGTGCCATCAGTGAGGGACAGCCCTATGGCTACACCTTC.

This clonotype turned up a few times. The J gene is TRBJ2-5, the V gene TRBV12-3 or TRBV12-4; no clear D gene. This CDR3 region has 14 residues. Trimming shortened V by 1 base and J by 4 bases, and 10 bases separated the two germline ends. CDR3 sequence (DNA): TGTGCCAGCAGTTTAGACGTCGGTAGAGAGACCCAGTACTTC. It is translated as CASSLDVGRETQYF.

The chain joins TRBV7-8 to TRBJ1-2; D is unclear. Trimming left V 4 bases short and J 1 base short, with 7 bases between. The V gene's germline CDR1 is SGHVS and CDR2 FQNEAQ. This CDR3 contains 13 residues. The CDR3, as DNA: TGTGCCAGCAGCTCATCCGTTAACTATGGCTACACCTTC. Its protein product is CASSSSVNYGYTF.